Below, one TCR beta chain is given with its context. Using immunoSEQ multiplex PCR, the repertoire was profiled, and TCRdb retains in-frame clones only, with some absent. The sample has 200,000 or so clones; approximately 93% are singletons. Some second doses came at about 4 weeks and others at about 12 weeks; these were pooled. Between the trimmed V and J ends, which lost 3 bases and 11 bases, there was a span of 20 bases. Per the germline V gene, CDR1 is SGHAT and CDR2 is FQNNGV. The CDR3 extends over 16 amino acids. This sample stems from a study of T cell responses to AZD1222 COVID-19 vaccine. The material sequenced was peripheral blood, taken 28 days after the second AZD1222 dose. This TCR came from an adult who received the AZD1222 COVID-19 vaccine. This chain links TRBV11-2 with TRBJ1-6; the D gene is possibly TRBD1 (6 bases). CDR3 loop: CASSFEAGTGRAPLHF. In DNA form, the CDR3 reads TGTGCCAGCAGCTTTGAAGCGGGCACAGGGCGGGCACCCCTCCACTTT.